This T cell receptor beta chain emerged from a study of T-cell memory formation after mild COVID-19. Overall study findings and caveats: SARS-CoV-2 specificity of second-wave clones peaking day 37 was unconfirmed.

Constant-segment primers and 5'RACE yielded cDNA libraries for TCR alpha and TCR beta, each carrying sample barcodes and UMIs. One entry per CDR3 protein results from TCRdb running MiXCR on the 5' RACE reads. The sample has about half a million distinct CDR3 sequences, about 18% seen once. Notes on this clonotype: Its antigen is still unknown.

CDR1 is DFQATT, CDR2 SNEGSKA, per germline (reference sequence). This CDR3 has 13 residues. V gave up 6 bases and J gave up 3 bases, with 12 bases separating them. This TCR came from an adult woman who had mild COVID-19 (a few samples of this study predate the infection). Cell type and time point are not known. Sequenced material: PBMCs or a T cell subset sorted from them (not recorded which). The chain is built from TRBV20-1 and TRBJ2-1, with a weak D call TRBD2 (5 bases). The CDR3 spells CSAAQAGYNEQFF. CDR3 DNA sequence: TGCAGTGCCGCCCAGGCGGGCTACAATGAGCAGTTCTTC.